Below, one TCR beta chain is given with its context. This entry is derived from a study of blood T cell repertoires in COVID-19. At the level of the study: COVID-19 samples collected from the United States, Italy and Spain covered acute and convalescent phases. PBMCs, B-cell-depleted T cells, or T cells provided the cDNA or gDNA that made up the material.

Germline lookup yields CDR1 MDHEN and CDR2 SYDVKM. Losses at the gene ends were 6 bases for V and 9 bases for J; bases not matched to a gene: 16. The CDR3 runs 15 residues. Per the original methods: Scientists estimated how many nucleated cells there were by amplifying reference gene primers. Clones were read by immunoSEQ multiplex PCR, and TCRdb kept only the in-frame ones, dropping some. That table is the source of V, J and clone size, and D and trimming were worked out from the DNA. The sample has over 250,000 clones, over 65% seen once; the top ten hold 3.3%. The chain links TRBV28 to TRBJ1-2, with 7 nucleotides matching TRBD1. The sequenced sample was peripheral blood. The TCR sequence derives from a woman aged 80 or over with acute or convalescent COVID-19. The CDR3 here is CASSLRSEGAGRYTF. CDR3 coding DNA: TGTGCCAGCAGCTTAAGAAGCGAGGGGGCGGGTCGCTACACCTTC.